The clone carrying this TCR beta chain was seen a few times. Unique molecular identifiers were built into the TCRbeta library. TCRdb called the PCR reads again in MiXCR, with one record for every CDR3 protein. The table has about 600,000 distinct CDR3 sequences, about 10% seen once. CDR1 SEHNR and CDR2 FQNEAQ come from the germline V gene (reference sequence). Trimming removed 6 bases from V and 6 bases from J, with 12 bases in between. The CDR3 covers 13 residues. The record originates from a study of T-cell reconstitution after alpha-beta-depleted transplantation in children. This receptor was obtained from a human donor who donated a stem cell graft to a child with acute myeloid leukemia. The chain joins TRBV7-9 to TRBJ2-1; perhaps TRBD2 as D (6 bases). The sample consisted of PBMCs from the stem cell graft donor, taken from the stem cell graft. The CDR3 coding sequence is TGTGCCAGCAGGGGGGACGGGAGCAATGAGCAGTTCTTC. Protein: CASRGDGSNEQFF.